The present entry profiles one T cell receptor beta chain with its context. Its antigen is undetermined. This entry comes from a study of CD8+ T cells in alopecia areata. V dropped 6 bases and J dropped 5; count of bases not matched to a gene: 9. This CDR3 has 15 residues. CDR1 MNHNY and CDR2 SVGAGI come from the germline V gene (reference sequence). RNA was isolated and reverse transcribed to cDNA, the sequencing template. This table comes from immunoSEQ multiplex PCR, and its TCRdb copy is limited to in-frame clones, with some not included. The data contain 200,000 or so clones, 56% of them singletons. The study's findings and limits: Among patients, TCR sharing was less clear than in mice, a difference possibly due in part to HLA diversity in the patient population. Sequence data from scalp samples additionally include resident alphabeta T cells of normal skin. Lesional scalp displayed greater clonality than normal scalp, most notably in alopecia totalis/universalis.

The rearrangement uses TRBV6-6 and TRBJ2-1; 8 nucleotides align to TRBD2. Sequencing was performed on CD8+ T cells sorted from blood. This sequence was found in a human donor in good health. This CDR3 is CASREVAGSHNEQFF. The CDR3 region has the DNA TGTGCCAGCAGGGAAGTAGCGGGGAGCCACAATGAGCAGTTCTTC.